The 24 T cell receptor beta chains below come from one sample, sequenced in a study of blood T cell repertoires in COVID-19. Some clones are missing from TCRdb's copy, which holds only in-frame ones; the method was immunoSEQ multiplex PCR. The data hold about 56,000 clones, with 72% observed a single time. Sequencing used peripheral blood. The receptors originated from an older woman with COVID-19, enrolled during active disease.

This CDR3 is CASSLALGARGYTF. CDR3 nucleotide sequence: TGTGCCAGCAGCTTAGCGCTGGGGGCCAGAGGCTACACCTTC. J is TRBJ1-2 and V is TRBV7-2, with TRBD1 as a possible D gene (6 bases). Germline values: CDR1 SGHTA, CDR2 FQGNSA. V was trimmed by 0 bases and J by 8 bases, leaving 13 bases between them. The CDR3 is 14 amino acids. The variable domain in full, with the rest retrieved from reference TRBV7-2 and TRBJ1-2, is GAGVSQSPSNKVTEKGKDVELRCDPISGHTALYWYRQSLGQGLEFLIYFQGNSAPDKSGLPSDRFSAERTGGSVSTLTIQRTQQEDSAVYLCASSLALGARGYTFGSGTRLTVV.

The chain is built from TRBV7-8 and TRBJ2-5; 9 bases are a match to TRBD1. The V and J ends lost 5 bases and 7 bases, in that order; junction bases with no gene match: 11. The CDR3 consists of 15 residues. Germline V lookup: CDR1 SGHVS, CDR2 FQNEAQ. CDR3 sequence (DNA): TGTGCCAGCAGCCCCCAACAGGGGGCGGGGGTGACCCAGTACTTC. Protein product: CASSPQQGAGVTQYF.

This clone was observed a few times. The CDR3: CASGGNTEAFF. Written as DNA, the CDR3 is TGTGCCAGTGGCGGGAACACTGAAGCTTTCTTT. The V call is TRBV19, the J call TRBJ1-1; D gene ambiguous. Germline V gives CDR1 LNHDA, CDR2 SQIVND (reference sequence). The CDR3 consists of 11 residues. Trimming pared 8 bases from V and 1 base from J, leaving 5 bases between.

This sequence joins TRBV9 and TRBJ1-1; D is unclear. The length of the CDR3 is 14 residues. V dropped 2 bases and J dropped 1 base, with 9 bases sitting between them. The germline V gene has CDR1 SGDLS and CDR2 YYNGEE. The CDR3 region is CASSVTAGNTEAFF. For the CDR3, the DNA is TGTGCCAGCAGCGTTACAGCTGGGAACACTGAAGCTTTCTTT.

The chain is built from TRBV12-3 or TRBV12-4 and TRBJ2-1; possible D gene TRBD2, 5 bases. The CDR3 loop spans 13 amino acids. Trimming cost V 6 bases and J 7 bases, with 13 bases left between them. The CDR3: CASRGPTGNEQFF. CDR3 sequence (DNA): TGTGCCAGCAGGGGCCCAACGGGGAATGAGCAGTTCTTC.

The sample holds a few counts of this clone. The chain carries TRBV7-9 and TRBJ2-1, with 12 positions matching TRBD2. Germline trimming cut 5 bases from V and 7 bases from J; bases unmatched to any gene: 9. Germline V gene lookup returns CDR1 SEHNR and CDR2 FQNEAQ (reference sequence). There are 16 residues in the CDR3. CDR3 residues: CASSPPTSGSPNEQFF. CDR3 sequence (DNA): TGTGCCAGCAGCCCTCCGACTAGCGGGAGTCCTAATGAGCAGTTCTTC.

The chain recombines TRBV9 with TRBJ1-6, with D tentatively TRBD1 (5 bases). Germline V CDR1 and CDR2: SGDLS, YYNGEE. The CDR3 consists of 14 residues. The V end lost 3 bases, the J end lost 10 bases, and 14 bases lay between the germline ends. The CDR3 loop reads CASSEARQSSPLHF. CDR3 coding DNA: TGTGCCAGCAGCGAGGCCCGACAGTCCTCACCCCTCCACTTT.

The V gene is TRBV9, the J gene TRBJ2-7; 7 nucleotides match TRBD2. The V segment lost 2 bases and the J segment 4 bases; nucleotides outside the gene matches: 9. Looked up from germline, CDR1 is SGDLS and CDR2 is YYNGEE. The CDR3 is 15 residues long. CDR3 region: CASSVRDGGLYEQYF. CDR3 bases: TGTGCCAGCAGCGTGAGAGACGGGGGACTATACGAGCAGTACTTC.

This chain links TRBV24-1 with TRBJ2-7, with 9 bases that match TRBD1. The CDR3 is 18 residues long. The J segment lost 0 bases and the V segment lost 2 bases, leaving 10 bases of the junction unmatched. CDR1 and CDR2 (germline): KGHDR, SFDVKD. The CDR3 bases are TGTGCCACCAGTGATTACCGCCGACAGGGGGAGAGCTCCTACGAGCAGTACGTC. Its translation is CATSDYRRQGESSYEQYV.

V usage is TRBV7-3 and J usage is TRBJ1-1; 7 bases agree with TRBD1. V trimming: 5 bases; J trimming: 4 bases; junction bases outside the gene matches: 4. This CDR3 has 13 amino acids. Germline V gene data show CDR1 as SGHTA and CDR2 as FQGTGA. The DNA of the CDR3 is TGTGCCAGCAGCCTGACAGGGACCACTGAAGCTTTCTTT. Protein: CASSLTGTTEAFF.

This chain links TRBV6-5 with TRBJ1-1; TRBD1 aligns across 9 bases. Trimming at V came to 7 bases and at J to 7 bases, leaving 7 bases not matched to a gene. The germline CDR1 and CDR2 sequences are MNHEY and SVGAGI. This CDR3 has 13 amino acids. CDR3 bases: TGTGCCAGCACCCAGACAGGGGGGGTTGAAGCTTTCTTT. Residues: CASTQTGGVEAFF.

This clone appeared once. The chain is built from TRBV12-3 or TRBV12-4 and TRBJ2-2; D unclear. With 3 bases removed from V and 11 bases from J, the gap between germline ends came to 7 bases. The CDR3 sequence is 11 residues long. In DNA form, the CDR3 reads TGTGCCAGCAGTTTCCTAGACGAGCTGTTTTTT. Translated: CASSFLDELFF.

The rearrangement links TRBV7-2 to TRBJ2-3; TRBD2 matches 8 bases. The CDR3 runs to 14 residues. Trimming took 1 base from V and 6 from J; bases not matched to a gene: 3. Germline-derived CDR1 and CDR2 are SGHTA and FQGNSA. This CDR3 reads CASSLVPGGDTQYF. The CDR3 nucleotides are TGTGCCAGCAGCTTAGTGCCGGGAGGGGATACGCAGTATTTT.

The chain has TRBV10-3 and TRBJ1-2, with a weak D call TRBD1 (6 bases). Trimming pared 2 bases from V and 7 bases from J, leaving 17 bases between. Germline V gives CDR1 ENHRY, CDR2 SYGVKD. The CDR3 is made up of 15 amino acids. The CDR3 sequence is CAISEQGGRGSGYTF. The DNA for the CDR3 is TGTGCCATCAGTGAGCAAGGGGGTAGGGGGAGTGGCTACACCTTC.

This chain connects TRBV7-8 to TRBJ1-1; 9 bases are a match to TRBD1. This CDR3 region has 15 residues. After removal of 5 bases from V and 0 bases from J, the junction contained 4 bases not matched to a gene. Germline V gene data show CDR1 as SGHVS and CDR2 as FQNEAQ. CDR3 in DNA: TGTGCCAGCAGCCTCCGGGACAGGGTGAACACTGAAGCTTTCTTT. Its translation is CASSLRDRVNTEAFF. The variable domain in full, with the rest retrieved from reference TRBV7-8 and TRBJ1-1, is GAGVSQSPRYKVAKRGQDVALRCDPISGHVSLFWYQQALGQGPEFLTYFQNEAQLDKSGLPSDRFFAERPEGSVSTLKIQRTQQEDSAVYLCASSLRDRVNTEAFFGQGTRLTVV.

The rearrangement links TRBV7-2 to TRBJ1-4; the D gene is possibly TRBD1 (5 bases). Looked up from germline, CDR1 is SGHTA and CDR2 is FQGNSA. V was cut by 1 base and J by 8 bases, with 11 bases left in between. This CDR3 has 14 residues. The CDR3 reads CASSLVRGGEKLFF. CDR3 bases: TGTGCCAGCAGCTTAGTAAGGGGTGGGGAAAAACTGTTTTTT.

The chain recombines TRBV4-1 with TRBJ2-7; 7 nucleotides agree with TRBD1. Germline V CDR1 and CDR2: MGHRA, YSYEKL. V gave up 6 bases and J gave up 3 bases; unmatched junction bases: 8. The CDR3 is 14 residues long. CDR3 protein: CASSLRTGNYEQYF. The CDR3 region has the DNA TGCGCCAGCAGTCTAAGGACAGGCAACTACGAGCAGTACTTC.

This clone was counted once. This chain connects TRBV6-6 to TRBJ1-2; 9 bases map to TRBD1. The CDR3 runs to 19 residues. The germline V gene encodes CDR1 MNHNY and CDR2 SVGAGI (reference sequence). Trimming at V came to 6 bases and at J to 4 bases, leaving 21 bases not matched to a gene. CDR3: CASSSYSRGQGTSPYGYTF. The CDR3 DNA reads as TGTGCCAGCAGCTCATACTCACGGGGACAGGGAACCAGCCCCTATGGCTACACCTTC.

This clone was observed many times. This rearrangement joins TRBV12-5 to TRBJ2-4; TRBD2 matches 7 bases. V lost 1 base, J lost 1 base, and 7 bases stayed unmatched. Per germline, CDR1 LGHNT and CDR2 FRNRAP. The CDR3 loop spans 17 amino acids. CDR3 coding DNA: TGTGCTAGTGGTTTGGCCGGGAGCGGGGCCGCCAAAAACATTCAGTACTTC. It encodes CASGLAGSGAAKNIQYF. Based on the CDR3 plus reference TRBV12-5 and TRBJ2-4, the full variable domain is DARVTQTPRHKVTEMGQEVTMRCQPILGHNTVFWYRQTMMQGLELLAYFRNRAPLDDSGMPKDRFSAEMPDATLATLKIQPSEPRDSAVYFCASGLAGSGAAKNIQYFGAGTRLSVL.

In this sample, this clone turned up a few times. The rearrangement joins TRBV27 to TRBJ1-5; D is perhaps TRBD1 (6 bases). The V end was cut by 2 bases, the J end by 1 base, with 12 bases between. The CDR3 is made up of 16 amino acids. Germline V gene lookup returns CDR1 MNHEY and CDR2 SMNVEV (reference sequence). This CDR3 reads CASSLRGQGSNQPQHF. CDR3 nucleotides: TGTGCCAGCAGTTTACGTGGGCAGGGGAGCAATCAGCCCCAGCATTTT.

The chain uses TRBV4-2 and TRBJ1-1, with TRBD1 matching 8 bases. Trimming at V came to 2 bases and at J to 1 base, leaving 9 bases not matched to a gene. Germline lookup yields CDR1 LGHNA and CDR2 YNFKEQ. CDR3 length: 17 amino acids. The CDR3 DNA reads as TGTGCCAGCAGCCAATTGGGGGCAGGGGGCGAGAACACTGAAGCTTTCTTT. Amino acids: CASSQLGAGGENTEAFF.

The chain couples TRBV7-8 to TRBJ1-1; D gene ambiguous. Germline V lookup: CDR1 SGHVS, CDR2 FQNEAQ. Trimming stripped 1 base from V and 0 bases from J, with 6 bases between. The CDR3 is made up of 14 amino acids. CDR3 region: CASSLGVMNTEAFF. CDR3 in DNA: TGTGCCAGCAGCTTAGGAGTCATGAACACTGAAGCTTTCTTT.

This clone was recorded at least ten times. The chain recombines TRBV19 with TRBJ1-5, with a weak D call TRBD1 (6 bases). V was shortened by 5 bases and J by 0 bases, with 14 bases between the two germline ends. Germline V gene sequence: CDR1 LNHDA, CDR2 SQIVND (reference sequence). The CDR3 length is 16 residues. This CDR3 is CASSSSDSYSNQPQHF. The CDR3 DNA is TGTGCCAGTAGTTCCTCGGACAGTTATAGCAATCAGCCCCAGCATTTT. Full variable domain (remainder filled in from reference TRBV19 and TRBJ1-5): DGGITQSPKYLFRKEGQNVTLSCEQNLNHDAMYWYRQDPGQGLRLIYYSQIVNDFQKGDIAEGYSVSREKKESFPLTVTSAQKNPTAFYLCASSSSDSYSNQPQHFGDGTRLSIL.

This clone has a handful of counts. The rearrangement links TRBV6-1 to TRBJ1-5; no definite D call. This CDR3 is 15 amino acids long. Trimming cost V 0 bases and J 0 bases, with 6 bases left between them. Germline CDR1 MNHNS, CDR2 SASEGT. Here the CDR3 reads CASSEAGPSNQPQHF. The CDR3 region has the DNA TGTGCCAGCAGTGAAGCTGGGCCTAGCAATCAGCCCCAGCATTTT.